This T cell receptor beta chain was retrieved from a study of T cell responses to AZD1222 COVID-19 vaccine. Findings of the study overall: Repertoires were collected only later (after the peak T cell response had occurred). White British people made up most donors, females outnumbered males, and clonal diversity was possibly underestimated.

Data came from immunoSEQ multiplex PCR; TCRdb stores just in-frame clones and leaves some out. The profile shows about 120,000 clones, around 90% of them singletons. Note on this clone: Antigen specificity is unknown.

Trimming stripped 3 bases from V and 2 bases from J, with 11 bases between. The V gene's germline CDR1 is MNHNS and CDR2 SASEGT. CDR3 length: 15 residues. This TCR derives from an adult who received the AZD1222 COVID-19 vaccine. Sequenced here: peripheral blood, sampled 28 days after the second AZD1222 dose. This chain connects TRBV6-1 to TRBJ1-3; D is unresolved. CDR3 DNA sequence: TGTGCCAGCAGTGAGGGTCTTACTCCTGGAAACACCATATATTTT. Translated: CASSEGLTPGNTIYF.